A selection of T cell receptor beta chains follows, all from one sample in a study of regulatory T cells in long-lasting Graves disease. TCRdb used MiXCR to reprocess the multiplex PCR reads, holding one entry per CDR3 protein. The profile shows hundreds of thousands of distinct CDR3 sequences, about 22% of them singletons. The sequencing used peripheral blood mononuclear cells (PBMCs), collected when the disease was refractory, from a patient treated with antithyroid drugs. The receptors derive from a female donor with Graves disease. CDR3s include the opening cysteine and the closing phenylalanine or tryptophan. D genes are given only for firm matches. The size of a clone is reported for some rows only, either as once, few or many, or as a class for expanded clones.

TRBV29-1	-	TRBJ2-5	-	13	CSMGQGGEETQYF	TGCAGTATGGGGCAAGGGGGAGAAGAGACCCAGTACTTC
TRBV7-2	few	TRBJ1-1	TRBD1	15	CASSGWDRANTEAFF	TGTGCCAGCAGCGGCTGGGACAGAGCTAACACTGAAGCTTTCTTT
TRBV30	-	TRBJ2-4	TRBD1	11	CAWSDSGQGLF	TGTGCCTGGAGCGATTCGGGACAGGGTCTCTTC
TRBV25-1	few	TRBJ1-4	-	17	CASSRSTGWGTNEKLFF	TGTGCCAGCAGTCGGAGTACGGGGTGGGGAACTAATGAAAAACTGTTTTTT
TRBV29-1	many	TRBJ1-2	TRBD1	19	CSVEDWGTGQGTSNYGYTF	TGCAGCGTTGAAGATTGGGGGACGGGACAGGGAACTTCTAACTATGGCTACACCTTC
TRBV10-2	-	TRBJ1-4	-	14	CASSDIRNNEKLFF	TGCGCCAGCAGTGATATAAGGAATAATGAAAAACTGTTTTTT
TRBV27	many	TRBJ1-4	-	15	CASSPLTGKNEKLFF	TGTGCCAGCAGTCCCCTTACCGGGAAGAATGAAAAACTGTTTTTT
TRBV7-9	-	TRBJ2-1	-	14	CASSLGTSKNEQFF	TGTGCCAGCAGCTTAGGAACCTCTAAGAATGAGCAGTTCTTC
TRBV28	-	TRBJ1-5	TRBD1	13	CASSTTGGTPQHF	TGTGCCAGCAGTACAACAGGGGGTACGCCCCAGCATTTT
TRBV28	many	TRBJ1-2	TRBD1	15	CASSLFQGEDYGYTF	TGTGCCAGCAGTTTATTTCAGGGGGAGGACTATGGCTACACCTTC
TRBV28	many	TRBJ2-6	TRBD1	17	CASSIPGQGTGANVLTF	TGTGCCAGCAGTATCCCGGGACAGGGAACTGGGGCCAACGTCCTGACTTTC
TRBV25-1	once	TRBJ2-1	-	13	CASRARKFNEQFF	TGTGCCAGCAGGGCTAGAAAGTTCAATGAGCAGTTCTTC
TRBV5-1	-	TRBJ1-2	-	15	CASSLGGTRPYGYTF	TGCGCCAGCAGCTTGGGCGGGACACGGCCCTATGGCTACACCTTC
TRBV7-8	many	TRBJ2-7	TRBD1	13	CASSARTGYEQYF	TGTGCCAGCAGCGCCAGGACAGGCTACGAGCAGTACTTC
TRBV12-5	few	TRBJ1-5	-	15	CASGLFGGIHQPQHF	TGTGCTAGTGGTTTGTTCGGGGGAATCCATCAGCCCCAGCATTTT
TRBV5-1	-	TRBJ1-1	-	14	CASSPNPGRTEAFF	TGCGCCAGCAGCCCGAATCCAGGGAGGACTGAAGCTTTCTTT